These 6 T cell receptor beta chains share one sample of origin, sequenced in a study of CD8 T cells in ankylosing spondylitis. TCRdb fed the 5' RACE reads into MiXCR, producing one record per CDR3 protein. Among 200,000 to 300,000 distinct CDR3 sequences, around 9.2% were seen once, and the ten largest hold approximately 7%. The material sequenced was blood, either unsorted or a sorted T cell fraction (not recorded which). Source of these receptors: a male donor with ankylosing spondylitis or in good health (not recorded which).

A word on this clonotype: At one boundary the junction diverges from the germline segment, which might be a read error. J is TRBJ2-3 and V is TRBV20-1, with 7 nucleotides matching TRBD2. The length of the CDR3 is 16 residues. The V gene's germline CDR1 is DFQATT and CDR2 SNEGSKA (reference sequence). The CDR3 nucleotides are TGCTGTGCTAGACCCAGTTCTAGCGGCGTCGCAGATACGCAGTATTTT. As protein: CCARPSSSGVADTQYF.

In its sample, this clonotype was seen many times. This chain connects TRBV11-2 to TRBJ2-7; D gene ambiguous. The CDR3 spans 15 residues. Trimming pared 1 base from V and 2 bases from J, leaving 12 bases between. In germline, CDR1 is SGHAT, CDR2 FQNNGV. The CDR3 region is CASSLVPQGTYEQYF. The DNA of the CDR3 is TGTGCCAGCAGCTTAGTACCCCAAGGCACCTACGAGCAGTACTTC.

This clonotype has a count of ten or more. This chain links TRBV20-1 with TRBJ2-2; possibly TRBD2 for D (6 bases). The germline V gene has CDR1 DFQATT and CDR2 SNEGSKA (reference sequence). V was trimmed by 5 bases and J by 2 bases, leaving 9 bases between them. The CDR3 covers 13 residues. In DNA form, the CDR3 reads TGCAGTGCTCGGGGGACTAACACCGGGGAGCTGTTTTTT. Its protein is CSARGTNTGELFF.

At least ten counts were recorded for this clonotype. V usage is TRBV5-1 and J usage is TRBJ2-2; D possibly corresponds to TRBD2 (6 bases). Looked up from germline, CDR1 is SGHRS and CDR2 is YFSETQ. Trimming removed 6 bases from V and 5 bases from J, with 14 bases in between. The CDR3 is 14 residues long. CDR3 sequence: CASKVGSGTGELFF. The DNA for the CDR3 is TGCGCCAGCAAGGTCGGGAGCGGGACCGGGGAGCTGTTTTTT.

This CDR3 reads CASSYSGTGADIQYF. The CDR3 DNA follows: TGTGCCAGCAGCTACTCCGGGACAGGGGCGGACATTCAGTACTTC. V usage is TRBV7-9 and J usage is TRBJ2-4; 10 positions match TRBD1. The CDR3 contains 15 residues. V lost 4 bases and J lost 8; bases outside the gene matches: 8. Germline V gene sequence: CDR1 SEHNR, CDR2 FQNEAQ (reference sequence).

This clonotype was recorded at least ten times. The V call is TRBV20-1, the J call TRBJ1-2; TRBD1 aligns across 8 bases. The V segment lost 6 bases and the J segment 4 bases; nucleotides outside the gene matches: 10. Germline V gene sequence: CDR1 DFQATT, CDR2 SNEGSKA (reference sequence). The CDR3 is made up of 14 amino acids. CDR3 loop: CSALDRGYGYGYTF. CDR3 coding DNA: TGCAGTGCGCTCGACAGGGGATATGGCTATGGCTACACCTTC.